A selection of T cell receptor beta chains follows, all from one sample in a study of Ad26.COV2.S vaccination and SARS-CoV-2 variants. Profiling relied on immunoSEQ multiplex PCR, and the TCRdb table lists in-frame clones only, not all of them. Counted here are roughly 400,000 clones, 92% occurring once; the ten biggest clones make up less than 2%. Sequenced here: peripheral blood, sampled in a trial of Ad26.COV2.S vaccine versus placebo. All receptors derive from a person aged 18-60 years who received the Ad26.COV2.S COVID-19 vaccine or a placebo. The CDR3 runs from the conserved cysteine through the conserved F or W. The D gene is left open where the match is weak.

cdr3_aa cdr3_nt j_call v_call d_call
CASSALAGSLYEQYF TGCGCCAGCAGCGCACTAGCGGGGTCCTTATACGAGCAGTACTTC TRBJ2-7 TRBV4-3 TRBD2
CASSLGGVGTDTQYF TGTGCCAGCAGCTTGGGGGGGGTTGGCACAGATACGCAGTATTTT TRBJ2-3 TRBV5-4 -
CASSYSPGQGRADTQYF TGTGCCAGCAGTTACTCGCCGGGACAGGGTCGCGCAGATACGCAGTATTTT TRBJ2-3 TRBV6-2/TRBV6-3 TRBD1
CASSVAVTSYDEQYF TGTGCCAGCAGCGTAGCTGTGACTAGCTACGACGAGCAGTACTTC TRBJ2-7 TRBV9 TRBD2
CASSQNSVNSPLHF TGTGCCAGCAGCCAAAATTCGGTGAATTCACCCCTCCACTTT TRBJ1-6 TRBV3-1/TRBV3-2 -
CASNHLELSQETQYF TGTGCCAGCAACCACCTCGAGTTGTCCCAAGAGACCCAGTACTTC TRBJ2-5 TRBV7-9 -
CASSLTDTEAFF TGTGCCAGCAGCTTGACGGACACTGAAGCTTTCTTT TRBJ1-1 TRBV5-6 -
CASSLGLYGYTF TGTGCCAGCAGTTTAGGGCTCTATGGCTACACCTTC TRBJ1-2 TRBV28 -
CASSKTYSNQPQHF TGTGCCAGCAGTAAAACCTATAGCAATCAGCCCCAGCATTTT TRBJ1-5 TRBV7-9 -
CATSRGKVEGPEAFF TGTGCCACCAGCAGAGGAAAAGTCGAGGGACCTGAAGCTTTCTTT TRBJ1-1 TRBV15 -
CSVGWIGGWRNTEAFF TGCAGCGTTGGCTGGATAGGGGGATGGAGGAACACTGAAGCTTTCTTT TRBJ1-1 TRBV29-1 -
CASSNQGASTDTQYF TGTGCCAGCAGTAATCAGGGGGCTAGCACAGATACGCAGTATTTT TRBJ2-3 TRBV7-8 TRBD1
CASTERGMAEAFF TGTGCCAGCACCGAGCGAGGGATGGCTGAAGCTTTCTTT TRBJ1-1 TRBV27 -
CASSIAGASYEQYF TGTGCCAGTAGTATCGCAGGGGCCTCTTACGAGCAGTACTTC TRBJ2-7 TRBV19 -
CASSGQGGNEQFF TGTGCCAGCAGCGGACAGGGTGGGAATGAGCAGTTCTTC TRBJ2-1 TRBV6-2/TRBV6-3 TRBD1
CSVPRQGTANYGYTF TGCAGCGTTCCGAGACAGGGTACAGCTAACTATGGCTACACCTTC TRBJ1-2 TRBV29-1 TRBD1
CASSPRDSPRQYF TGTGCCAGCAGCCCTCGGGACAGTCCACGCCAGTACTTC TRBJ2-7 TRBV11-3 TRBD1
CASQTPTPYNEQFF TGTGCCAGCCAGACTCCTACACCCTACAATGAGCAGTTCTTC TRBJ2-1 TRBV6-5 -
CASSQEGSGGYTDTQYF TGCGCCAGCAGCCAAGAGGGTAGCGGGGGCTACACAGATACGCAGTATTTT TRBJ2-3 TRBV4-3 TRBD2
CASSVAGTGTYEQYF TGTGCCAGCAGCGTAGCGGGGACAGGGACCTACGAGCAGTACTTC TRBJ2-7 TRBV9 TRBD1
CASSVGRGNTIYF TGCGCCAGCAGCGTGGGGAGGGGAAACACCATATATTTT TRBJ1-3 TRBV5-1 -
CASSEVSTVNTEAFF TGTGCCAGCAGTGAAGTATCCACGGTGAACACTGAAGCTTTCTTT TRBJ1-1 TRBV6-1 -
CASGARANTEAFF TGTGCCAGCGGTGCTAGGGCCAACACTGAAGCTTTCTTT TRBJ1-1 TRBV11-3 -
CASSPRAGVNNEQFF TGTGCCAGCAGCCCTAGGGCGGGGGTCAACAATGAGCAGTTCTTC TRBJ2-1 TRBV7-9 TRBD2
CASSVDRAPPPGELFF TGTGCCAGCAGCGTCGACAGGGCCCCCCCTCCCGGGGAGCTGTTTTTT TRBJ2-2 TRBV7-6 TRBD1
CAEGGPYNEQFF TGTGCCGAGGGGGGGCCCTACAATGAGCAGTTCTTC TRBJ2-1 TRBV5-4 -